This T cell receptor (beta chain) was retrieved from a study of blood T cells in healthy people across ages (dated by TCRdb to the mid-2010s). In terms of the full investigation: In model experiments, template switching captured roughly one uniquely barcoded TCR beta cDNA molecule for every two T cells. For two donors (one aged 18 to 30 and one aged 80 or older), the study analyzed two additional independent replicas of 1 million unique cDNA reads from the same blood draw. Donors were grouped into four age groups: young (average approximately 15 years), middle-aged (around 39), aged (roughly 67) and long-lived (approximately 78). To avoid experimental bias, donors of different ages were randomly spread across the sequencing lanes. To track age-related changes in TCR beta repertoire diversity, the study relied on deep sequencing normalized with unique cDNA molecular identifiers. Here is what the overall study found, with its caveats: There was a strong correlation between observed TCR beta diversity and the percentage of naive T cells measured by flow cytometry. Compared with the aged group, more naive CD4+ T cells, fewer expanded clones and increased TCR diversity were shown by the long-lived group, suggesting age selection. Estimates of total diversity from one million sequenced T cells were regarded as lower bounds and underestimates. Observed TCR beta diversity per million T cells fell roughly linearly with age, and a significant reduction was already apparent by age around 40. Bulk unsorted PBMC profiling prevented conclusive comparison of naive and antigen-experienced compartments. Donor CMV infection status was unknown, potentially confounding age-related changes in expanded clonotypes.

Cut back by 5 bases and 2 bases, the V and J ends lie 9 bases apart. From the germline V gene, CDR1 is MNHEY and CDR2 is SVGAGI. The CDR3 covers 13 residues, taking in both the cysteine and the phenylalanine. Only CDR3 DNA remains: 39 bases, in frame from the first base. The library was obtained by 5' RACE. The sequencer was an Illumina HiSeq 2500. A second PCR of roughly 6 to 11 cycles was run with a J-beta primer mix and a sample-barcoded 5' primer. A template-switch 5' adaptor carrying 12 random nucleotides introduced a unique molecular identifier onto each TCR beta cDNA molecule. Each sample yielded at least 3 million CDR3-containing paired-end reads. All of the RNA was converted into first-strand cDNA using the Mint cDNA synthesis kit, with a TRBC-specific oligonucleotide serving as the primer. After uracil-DNA glycosylase treatment, a first 18-cycle PCR used universal primers M1SS and BC2_uni_R on all cDNA. As for the original processing: For normalization, 1 million high-quality reads, each with a distinct molecular identifier, were randomly selected from each sample. Reads sharing molecular identifiers were discarded rather than binned into consensus sequences. MiTCR, set to a Q25 quality threshold and the strictest error-elimination algorithm, was used for CDR3 identification, clonotype clustering and error correction. A nonparametric unseen species model with Euler transformation was used to estimate lower-bound total TCR beta diversity. TCRdb cleaned the public reads at Q25 with fastp, built clones with MiXCR and kept in-frame beta chains. Each record represents a unique CDR3 protein, reported with the most common genes and DNA among its rows. The authors' filters were not applied to this entry. The sample records 1.2 million to 1.5 million distinct CDR3 sequences, approximately 59% of which are singletons. Clones ranked in the top ten supply 6.7% of the sample.

Systemically healthy Caucasian individuals from Russia, 35 to 40 in total and aged roughly 6 to 95 years, were included as donors. Each donor gave ten milliliters of peripheral blood, collected into EDTA-treated Vacutainer tubes. Ficoll-Paque density-gradient centrifugation was used to isolate PBMCs, with at least 7 million per sample. Trizol reagent was used to extract total RNA from the PBMCs, yielding at least 5 micrograms per sample. For every donor, flow cytometry on a PBMC aliquot measured the percentage of naive CD45RAhigh/CD27high T cells. As concerns this clonotype: Its recognized antigen is unknown. There are no base qualities to consult, and no much larger clone falls within one base.

The rearrangement combines TRBV6-5 with TRBJ1-1; no D gene call is confident. Sequenced input: blood. The clonotype originates from a man younger than 35 in good health. The CDR3 amino acid sequence is: CASSERINTEAFF. The nucleotide sequence is given as TGTGCCAGCAGTGAGCGGATTAACACTGAAGCTTTCTTT.